Each of the 10 T cell receptor beta chains below was sequenced from the same sample in a study of Ad26.COV2.S vaccination and SARS-CoV-2 variants. Treatment described: roughly 20 received Ad26.COV2.S at low or high dose, single or two shots; roughly five received placebo; per-sample allocation not given. Sample collection was performed on day 63 after the first vaccine or placebo injection. Data came from immunoSEQ multiplex PCR; TCRdb stores just in-frame clones and leaves some out. Altogether hundreds of thousands of clones are present, 89% being singletons, with the ten largest covering 2.5%. This specimen consisted of peripheral blood, obtained in a trial of Ad26.COV2.S vaccine versus placebo. These receptors all come from a person between 18 and 65 years old who received the Ad26.COV2.S COVID-19 vaccine or a placebo.

The rearrangement links TRBV6-6 to TRBJ2-7; either TRBD1 or TRBD2 may fit D (5 bases each). This CDR3 has 13 amino acids. Germline V gene lookup returns CDR1 MNHNY and CDR2 SVGAGI (reference sequence). Trimming pared 7 bases from V and 8 bases from J, leaving 18 bases between. CDR3 amino acids: CASNPGTAPQQYF. CDR3 in DNA: TGTGCCAGCAACCCCGGGACGGCCCCTCAGCAGTACTTC.

This chain uses TRBV4-3 with TRBJ2-2; D perhaps matches TRBD2 (5 bases). The germline gives CDR1 LGHNA, CDR2 YSLEER. This CDR3 contains 15 residues. V was clipped by 0 bases and J by 5 bases, with 10 bases between them. CDR3 DNA sequence: TGCGCCAGCAGCCAAGAGGGGAGACTGACCGGGGAGCTGTTTTTT. It codes for CASSQEGRLTGELFF.

The chain uses TRBV6-1 and TRBJ2-5, with D possibly TRBD2 on 6 matching bases. This CDR3 is built from 14 residues. Trimming stripped 3 bases from V and 2 bases from J, with 10 bases between. Germline CDR1 MNHNS, CDR2 SASEGT. The CDR3 loop is CASSDLGGQETQYF. In nucleotides, the CDR3 is TGTGCCAGCAGTGACCTCGGGGGTCAAGAGACCCAGTACTTC.

CDR3 residues: CASSPRGEQETQYF. CDR3 sequence (DNA): TGTGCCAGCAGCCCCCGTGGCGAGCAGGAGACCCAGTACTTC. V and J are TRBV9 and TRBJ2-5; unclear D gene. The CDR3 is 14 residues long. Germline V gene sequence: CDR1 SGDLS, CDR2 YYNGEE. Trimming removed 4 bases from V and 5 bases from J, with 15 bases in between.

V is TRBV5-1 and J is TRBJ2-7; D unclear. Trimming took 0 bases from V and 3 from J, leaving 13 bases between them. Germline V lookup: CDR1 SGHRS, CDR2 YFSETQ. This CDR3 region has 15 residues. The chain's CDR3 is CASSLGTSLDYEQYF. The CDR3 region has the DNA TGCGCCAGCAGCTTGGGGACCTCCCTAGACTACGAGCAGTACTTC.

The chain uses TRBV5-4 and TRBJ1-1; D uncertain. Germline loops: CDR1 SGHNT, CDR2 YYREEE (reference sequence). V lost 4 bases, J lost 2 bases, and 15 bases lay in between. This CDR3 is 15 amino acids long. CDR3 protein: CASSPFYPINTEAFF. CDR3 nucleotide sequence: TGTGCCAGCAGCCCCTTCTATCCCATCAACACTGAAGCTTTCTTT.

The V call is TRBV4-1, the J call TRBJ1-2; no clear D gene. This CDR3 has 13 residues. The ends were cut back, 0 bases at V and 4 bases at J, with 6 bases in the middle. Germline CDR1 and CDR2: MGHRA and YSYEKL. This chain's CDR3 is CASSQDFLYGYTF. In nucleotides, the CDR3 is TGCGCCAGCAGCCAAGATTTCCTCTATGGCTACACCTTC.

V gene TRBV2 combines with J gene TRBJ1-1; the D is unclear. V was shortened by 6 bases and J by 7 bases, with 9 bases between the two germline ends. Germline V gives CDR1 SNHLY, CDR2 FYNNEI. The CDR3 loop spans 11 amino acids. CDR3 DNA: TGTGCCAGCAGGAGACAAATTGAAGCTTTCTTT. Protein sequence: CASRRQIEAFF.

This clone was seen a single time. Here the CDR3 reads CASARKSGNTEAFF. CDR3 nucleotide sequence: TGCGCCAGCGCGCGGAAAAGTGGAAACACTGAAGCTTTCTTT. This chain connects TRBV4-1 to TRBJ1-1; D not resolved. This CDR3 contains 14 residues. CDR1 and CDR2 from the germline V gene are MGHRA and YSYEKL. The germline V and J ends were trimmed by 8 bases and 2 bases, with 15 bases remaining between them.

The J gene is TRBJ2-4, the V gene TRBV5-4; 7 bases align to TRBD2. The CDR3 spans 16 residues. V was pared by 3 bases and J by 3 bases, with 9 bases of the junction left unmatched. Per germline, CDR1 SGHNT and CDR2 YYREEE (reference sequence). The CDR3 is CASSWEGPGYKNIQYF. As DNA, the CDR3 is TGTGCCAGCAGCTGGGAGGGGCCCGGCTACAAAAACATTCAGTACTTC.